The text below deals with one T cell receptor (beta chain). This specimen belongs to a study of blood T cell repertoires in COVID-19. About the research overall: Donors in the United States, Italy and Spain gave samples during acute or convalescent COVID-19. T cells, B-cell-depleted T cells, or PBMCs supplied cDNA or gDNA.

Authors' data handling: Counts of nucleated cells, estimated from reference gene primer amplification, were obtained. The data were produced by immunoSEQ multiplex PCR, yet TCRdb's version contains in-frame clones alone and is incomplete. Clonal size and the V and J genes are those of that table, whereas D and trimming came from the DNA. Among 50,000 or so clones listed, more than 75% were seen once. The germline CDR1 and CDR2 sequences are MNHEY and SVGAGI. The CDR3 runs to 14 residues. V was pared by 8 bases and J by 5 bases, with 9 bases of the junction left unmatched. This clonotype was sampled from a human donor in a cohort sampled during active COVID-19. The gene calls are TRBV6-5 and TRBJ2-5; 9 positions match TRBD1. The sequenced material came from peripheral blood. CDR3 loop: CASGGGTGRETQYF. In DNA, the CDR3 is TGTGCCAGCGGAGGGGGGACAGGGAGGGAGACCCAGTACTTC.